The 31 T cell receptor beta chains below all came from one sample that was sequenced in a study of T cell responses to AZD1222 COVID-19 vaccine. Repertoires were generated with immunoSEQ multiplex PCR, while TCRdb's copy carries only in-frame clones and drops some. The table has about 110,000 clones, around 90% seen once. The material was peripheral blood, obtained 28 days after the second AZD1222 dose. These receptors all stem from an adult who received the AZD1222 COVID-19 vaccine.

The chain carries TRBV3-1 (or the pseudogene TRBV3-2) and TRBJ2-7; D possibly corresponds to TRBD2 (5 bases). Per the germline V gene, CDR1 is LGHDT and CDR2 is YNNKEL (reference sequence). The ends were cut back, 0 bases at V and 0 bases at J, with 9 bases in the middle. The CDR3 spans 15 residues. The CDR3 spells CASSQDGISSYEQYF. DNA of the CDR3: TGTGCCAGCAGCCAAGACGGGATATCCTCCTACGAGCAGTACTTC.

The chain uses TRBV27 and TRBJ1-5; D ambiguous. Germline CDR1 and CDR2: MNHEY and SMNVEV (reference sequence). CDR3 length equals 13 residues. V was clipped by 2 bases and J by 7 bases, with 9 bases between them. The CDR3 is CASSLTGFQPQHF. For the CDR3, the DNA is TGTGCCAGCAGTTTAACCGGGTTCCAGCCCCAGCATTTT.

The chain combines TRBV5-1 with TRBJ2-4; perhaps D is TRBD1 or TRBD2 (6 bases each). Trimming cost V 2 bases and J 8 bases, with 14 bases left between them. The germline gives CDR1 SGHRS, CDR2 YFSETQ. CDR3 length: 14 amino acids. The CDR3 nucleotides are TGCGCCAGCAGCTTACGGGGGCTAAGGGACATTCAGTACTTC. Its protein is CASSLRGLRDIQYF.

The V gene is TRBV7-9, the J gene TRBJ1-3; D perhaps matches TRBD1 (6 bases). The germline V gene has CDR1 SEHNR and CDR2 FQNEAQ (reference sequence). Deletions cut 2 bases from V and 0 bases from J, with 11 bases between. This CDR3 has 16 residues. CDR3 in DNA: TGTGCCAGCAGCTTATACGGGGGCCCCTCTGGAAACACCATATATTTT. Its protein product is CASSLYGGPSGNTIYF.

The CDR3 coding sequence is TGTGCCAGCAGCTTAGTGGTTGTTGAGCAGTTCTTC. This encodes CASSLVVVEQFF. This chain uses TRBV11-2 with TRBJ2-1; D remains ambiguous. V lost 1 base and J lost 9, with 7 bases in between. Germline CDR1 reads SGHAT; CDR2 reads FQNNGV. CDR3 length equals 12 residues. The whole variable domain, remainder taken from reference TRBV11-2 and TRBJ2-1, is EAGVAQSPRYKIIEKRQSVAFWCNPISGHATLYWYQQILGQGPKLLIQFQNNGVVDDSQLPKDRFSAERLKGVDSTLKIQPAKLEDSAVYLCASSLVVVEQFFGPGTRLTVL.

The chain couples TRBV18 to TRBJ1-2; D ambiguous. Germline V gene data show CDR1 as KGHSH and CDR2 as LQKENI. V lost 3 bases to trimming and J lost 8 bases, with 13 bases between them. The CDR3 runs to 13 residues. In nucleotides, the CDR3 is TGTGCCAGCTCACCCGGCAGGCTAGAGGGCTACACCTTC. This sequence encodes CASSPGRLEGYTF.

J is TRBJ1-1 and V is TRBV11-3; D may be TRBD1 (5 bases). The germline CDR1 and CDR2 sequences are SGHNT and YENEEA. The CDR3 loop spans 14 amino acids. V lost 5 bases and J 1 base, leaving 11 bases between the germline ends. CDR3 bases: TGTGCCAGCAGCCAACGGGACGGGAACACTGAAGCTTTCTTT. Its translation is CASSQRDGNTEAFF.

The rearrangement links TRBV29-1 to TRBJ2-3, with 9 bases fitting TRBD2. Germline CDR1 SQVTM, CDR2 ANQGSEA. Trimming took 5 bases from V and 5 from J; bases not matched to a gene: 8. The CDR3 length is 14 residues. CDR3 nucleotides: TGCAGCGTTTCGCTAGCGGGGTTAGTAGATACGCAGTATTTT. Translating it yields CSVSLAGLVDTQYF.

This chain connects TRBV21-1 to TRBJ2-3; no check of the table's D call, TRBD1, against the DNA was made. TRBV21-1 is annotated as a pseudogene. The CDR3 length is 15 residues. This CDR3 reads CASRTRGWGTDTQYF. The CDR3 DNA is TGTGCCAGCAGAACAAGGGGATGGGGCACAGATACGCAGTATTTT.

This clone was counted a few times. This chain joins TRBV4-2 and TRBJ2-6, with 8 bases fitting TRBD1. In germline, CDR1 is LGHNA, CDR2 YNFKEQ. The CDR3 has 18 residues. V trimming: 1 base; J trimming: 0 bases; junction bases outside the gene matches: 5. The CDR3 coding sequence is TGTGCCAGCAGCCAAGGGGTGACAGGGGACTCTGGGGCCAACGTCCTGACTTTC. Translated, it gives CASSQGVTGDSGANVLTF.

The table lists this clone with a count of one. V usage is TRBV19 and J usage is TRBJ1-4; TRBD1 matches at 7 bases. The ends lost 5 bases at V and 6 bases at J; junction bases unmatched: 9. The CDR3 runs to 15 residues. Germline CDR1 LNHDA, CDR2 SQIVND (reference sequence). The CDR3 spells CASSPRQGVDEKLFF. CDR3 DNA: TGTGCCAGTAGTCCAAGACAGGGAGTAGATGAAAAACTGTTTTTT.

The CDR3: CASSSPGTDEAFF. The CDR3 nucleotides are TGTGCCAGCAGCTCCCCGGGCACCGATGAAGCTTTCTTT. The chain combines TRBV7-2 with TRBJ1-1; D is uncertain. Deletions cut 4 bases from V and 7 bases from J, with 13 bases between. CDR1 and CDR2 (germline): SGHTA, FQGNSA. The CDR3 runs to 13 residues.

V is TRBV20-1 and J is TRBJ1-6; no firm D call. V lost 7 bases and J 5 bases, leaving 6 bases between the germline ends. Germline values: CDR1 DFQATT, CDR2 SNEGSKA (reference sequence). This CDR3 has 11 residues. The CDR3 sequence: CSDRNNSPLHF. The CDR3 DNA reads TGCAGTGACAGAAATAATTCACCCCTCCACTTT.

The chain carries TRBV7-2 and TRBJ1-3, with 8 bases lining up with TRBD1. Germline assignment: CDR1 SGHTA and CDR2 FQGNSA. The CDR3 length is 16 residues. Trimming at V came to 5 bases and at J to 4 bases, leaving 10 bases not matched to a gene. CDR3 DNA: TGTGCCAGCAGCGTGCGACAGGGGAGGTGGGGAAACACCATATATTTT. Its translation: CASSVRQGRWGNTIYF.

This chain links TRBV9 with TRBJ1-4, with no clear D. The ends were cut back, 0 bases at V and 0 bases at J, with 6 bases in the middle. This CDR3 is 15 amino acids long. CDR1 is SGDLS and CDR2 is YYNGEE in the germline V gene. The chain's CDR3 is CASSVAGATNEKLFF. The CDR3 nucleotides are TGTGCCAGCAGCGTAGCAGGTGCAACTAATGAAAAACTGTTTTTT.

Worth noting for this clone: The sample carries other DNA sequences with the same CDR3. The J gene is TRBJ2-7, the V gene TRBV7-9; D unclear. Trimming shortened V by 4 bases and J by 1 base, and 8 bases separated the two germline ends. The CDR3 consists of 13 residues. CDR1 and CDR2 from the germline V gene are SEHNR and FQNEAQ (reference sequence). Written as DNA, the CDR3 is TGTGCCAGCAGCTCGAGTGGGTCCTACGAGCAGTACTTC. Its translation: CASSSSGSYEQYF. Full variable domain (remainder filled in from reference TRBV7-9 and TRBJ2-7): DTGVSQNPRHKITKRGQNVTFRCDPISEHNRLYWYRQTLGQGPEFLTYFQNEAQLEKSRLLSDRFSAERPKGSFSTLEIQRTEQGDSAMYLCASSSSGSYEQYFGPGTRLTVT.

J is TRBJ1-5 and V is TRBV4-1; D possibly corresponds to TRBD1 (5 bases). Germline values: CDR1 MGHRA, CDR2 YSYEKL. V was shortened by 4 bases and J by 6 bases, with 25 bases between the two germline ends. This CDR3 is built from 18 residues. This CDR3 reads CASSPREFQGGVSQPQHF. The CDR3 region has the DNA TGCGCCAGCAGCCCACGCGAGTTTCAGGGCGGAGTAAGTCAGCCCCAGCATTTT.

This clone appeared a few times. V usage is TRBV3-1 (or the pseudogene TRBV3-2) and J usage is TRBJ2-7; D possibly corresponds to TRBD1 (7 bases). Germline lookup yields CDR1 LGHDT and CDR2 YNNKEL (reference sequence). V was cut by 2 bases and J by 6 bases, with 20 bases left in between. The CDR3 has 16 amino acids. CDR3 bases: TGTGCCAGCAGCCAACAGGGGGGCAGGAGGTTTTTCGAGCAGTACTTC. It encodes CASSQQGGRRFFEQYF.

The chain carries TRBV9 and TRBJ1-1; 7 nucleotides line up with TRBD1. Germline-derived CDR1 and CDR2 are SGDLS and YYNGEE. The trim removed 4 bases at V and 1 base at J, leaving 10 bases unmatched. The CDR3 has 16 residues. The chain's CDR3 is CASSRESTGPNTEAFF. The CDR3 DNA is TGTGCCAGCAGCCGGGAGTCGACAGGGCCGAACACTGAAGCTTTCTTT.

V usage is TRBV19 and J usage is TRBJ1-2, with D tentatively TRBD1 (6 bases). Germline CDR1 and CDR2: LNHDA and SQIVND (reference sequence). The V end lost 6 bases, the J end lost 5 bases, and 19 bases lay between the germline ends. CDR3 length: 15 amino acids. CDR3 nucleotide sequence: TGTGCCAGTAGCCACAGGGCCTCGCCCCCTTATGGCTACACCTTC. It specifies CASSHRASPPYGYTF.

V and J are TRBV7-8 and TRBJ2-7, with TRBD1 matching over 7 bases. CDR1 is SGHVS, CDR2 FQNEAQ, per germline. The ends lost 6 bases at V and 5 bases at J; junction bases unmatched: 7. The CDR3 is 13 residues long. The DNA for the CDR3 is TGTGCCAGCAGGTTACAGGGGACGGACGAGCAGTACTTC. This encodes CASRLQGTDEQYF. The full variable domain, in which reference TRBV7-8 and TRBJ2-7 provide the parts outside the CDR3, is GAGVSQSPRYKVAKRGQDVALRCDPISGHVSLFWYQQALGQGPEFLTYFQNEAQLDKSGLPSDRFFAERPEGSVSTLKIQRTQQEDSAVYLCASRLQGTDEQYFGPGTRLTVT.

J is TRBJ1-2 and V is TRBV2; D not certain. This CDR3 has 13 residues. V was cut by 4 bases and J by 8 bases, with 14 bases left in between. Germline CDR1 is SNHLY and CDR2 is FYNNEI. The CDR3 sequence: CASSVSAEGGYTF. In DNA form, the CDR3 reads TGTGCCAGCAGTGTTTCCGCGGAAGGCGGCTACACCTTC. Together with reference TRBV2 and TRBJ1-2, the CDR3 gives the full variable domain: EPEVTQTPSHQVTQMGQEVILRCVPISNHLYFYWYRQILGQKVEFLVSFYNNEISEKSEIFDDQFSVERPDGSNFTLKIRSTKLEDSAMYFCASSVSAEGGYTFGSGTRLTVV.

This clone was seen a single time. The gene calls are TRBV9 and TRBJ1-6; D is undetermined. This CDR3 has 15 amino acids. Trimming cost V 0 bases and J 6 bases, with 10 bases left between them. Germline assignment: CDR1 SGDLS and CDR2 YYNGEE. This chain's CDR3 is CASSVEQPVNSPLHF. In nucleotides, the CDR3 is TGTGCCAGCAGCGTAGAACAGCCGGTTAATTCACCCCTCCACTTT.

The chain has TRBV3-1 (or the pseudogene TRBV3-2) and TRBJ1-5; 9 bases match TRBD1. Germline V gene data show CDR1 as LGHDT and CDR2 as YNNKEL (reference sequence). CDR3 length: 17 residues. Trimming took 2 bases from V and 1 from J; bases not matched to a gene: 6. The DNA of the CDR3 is TGTGCCAGCAGCCAATTGGGACAGGGTCGGAGCAATCAGCCCCAGCATTTT. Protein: CASSQLGQGRSNQPQHF.

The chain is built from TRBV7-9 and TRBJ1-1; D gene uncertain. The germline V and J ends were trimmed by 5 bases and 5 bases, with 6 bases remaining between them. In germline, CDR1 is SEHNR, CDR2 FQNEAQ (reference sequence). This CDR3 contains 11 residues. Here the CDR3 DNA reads TGTGCCAGCAGCCCCGGGACTGAAGCTTTCTTT. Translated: CASSPGTEAFF. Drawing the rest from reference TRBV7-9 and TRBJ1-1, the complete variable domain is DTGVSQNPRHKITKRGQNVTFRCDPISEHNRLYWYRQTLGQGPEFLTYFQNEAQLEKSRLLSDRFSAERPKGSFSTLEIQRTEQGDSAMYLCASSPGTEAFFGQGTRLTVV.

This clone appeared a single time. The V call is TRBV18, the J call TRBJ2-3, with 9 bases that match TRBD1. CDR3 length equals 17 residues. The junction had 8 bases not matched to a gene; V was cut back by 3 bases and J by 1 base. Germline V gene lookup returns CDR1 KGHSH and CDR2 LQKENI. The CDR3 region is CASSPRRDREGTDTQYF. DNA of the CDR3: TGTGCCAGCTCACCGCGAAGGGACAGGGAGGGCACAGATACGCAGTATTTT. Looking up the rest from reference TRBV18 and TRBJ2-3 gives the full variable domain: NAGVMQNPRHLVRRRGQEARLRCSPMKGHSHVYWYRQLPEEGLKFMVYLQKENIIDESGMPKERFSAEFPKEGPSILRIQQVVRGDSAAYFCASSPRRDREGTDTQYFGPGTRLTVL.

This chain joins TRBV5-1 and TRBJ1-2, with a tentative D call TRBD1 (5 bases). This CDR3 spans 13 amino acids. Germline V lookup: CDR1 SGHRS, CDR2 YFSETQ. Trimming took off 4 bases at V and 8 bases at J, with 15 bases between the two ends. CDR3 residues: CASSPEVGVGYTF. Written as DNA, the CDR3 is TGCGCCAGCAGCCCGGAGGTGGGGGTAGGCTACACCTTC.

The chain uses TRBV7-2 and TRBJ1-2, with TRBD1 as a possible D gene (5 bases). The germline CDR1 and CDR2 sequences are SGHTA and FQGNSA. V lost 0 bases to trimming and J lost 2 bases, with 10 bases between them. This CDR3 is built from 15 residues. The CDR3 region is CASSLAAGSNYGYTF. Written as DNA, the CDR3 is TGTGCCAGCAGCTTAGCTGCAGGGTCGAACTATGGCTACACCTTC.

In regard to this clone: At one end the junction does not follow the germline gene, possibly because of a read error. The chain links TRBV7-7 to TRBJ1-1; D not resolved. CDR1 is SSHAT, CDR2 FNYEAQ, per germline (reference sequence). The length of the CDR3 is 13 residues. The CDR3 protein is CASSSHPASEAFF. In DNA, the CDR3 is TGTGCTAGCAGCTCCCACCCAGCCTCTGAAGCTTTCTTT.

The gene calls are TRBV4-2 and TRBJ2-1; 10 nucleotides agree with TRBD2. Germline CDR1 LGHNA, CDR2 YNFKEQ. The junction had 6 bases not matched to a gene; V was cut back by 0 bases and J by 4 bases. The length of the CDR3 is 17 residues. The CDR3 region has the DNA TGTGCCAGCAGCCAAGACGTAGGTAGCGGGGGGTACAATGAGCAGTTCTTC. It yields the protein CASSQDVGSGGYNEQFF.

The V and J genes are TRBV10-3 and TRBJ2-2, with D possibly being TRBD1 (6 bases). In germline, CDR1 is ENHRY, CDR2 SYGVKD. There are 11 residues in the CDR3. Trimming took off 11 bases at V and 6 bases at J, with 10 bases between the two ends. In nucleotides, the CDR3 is TGTGCCGTACAGGGTCCCGGGGAGCTGTTTTTT. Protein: CAVQGPGELFF.